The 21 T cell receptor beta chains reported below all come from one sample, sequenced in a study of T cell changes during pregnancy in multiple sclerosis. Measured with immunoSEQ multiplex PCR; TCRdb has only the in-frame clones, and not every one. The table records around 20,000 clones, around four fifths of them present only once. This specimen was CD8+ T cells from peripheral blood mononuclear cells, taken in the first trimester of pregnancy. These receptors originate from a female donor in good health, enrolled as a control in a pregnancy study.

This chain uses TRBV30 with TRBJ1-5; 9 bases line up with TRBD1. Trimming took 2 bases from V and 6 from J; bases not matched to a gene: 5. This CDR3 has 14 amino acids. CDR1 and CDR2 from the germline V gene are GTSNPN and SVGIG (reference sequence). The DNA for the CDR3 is TGTGCCTGGAGTACGGGACAGGGTAGTCAGCCCCAGCATTTT. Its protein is CAWSTGQGSQPQHF.

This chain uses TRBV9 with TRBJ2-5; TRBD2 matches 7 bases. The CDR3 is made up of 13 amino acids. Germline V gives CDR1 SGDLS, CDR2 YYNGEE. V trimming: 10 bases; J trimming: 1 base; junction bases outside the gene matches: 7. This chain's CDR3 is CARGGGGQETQYF. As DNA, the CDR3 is TGTGCCCGCGGTGGGGGGGGCCAAGAGACCCAGTACTTC.

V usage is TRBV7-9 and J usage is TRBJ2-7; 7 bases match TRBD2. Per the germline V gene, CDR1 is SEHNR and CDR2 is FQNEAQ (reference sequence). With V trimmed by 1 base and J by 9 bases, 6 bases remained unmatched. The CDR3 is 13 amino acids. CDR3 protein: CASSLEPRGGQYF. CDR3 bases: TGTGCCAGCAGCTTAGAGCCCCGCGGGGGGCAGTACTTC.

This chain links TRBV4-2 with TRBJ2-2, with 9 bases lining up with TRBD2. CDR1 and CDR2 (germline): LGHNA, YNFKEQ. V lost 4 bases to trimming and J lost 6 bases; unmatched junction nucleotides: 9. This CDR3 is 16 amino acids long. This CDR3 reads CASSPSGAGGSGELFF. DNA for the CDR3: TGTGCCAGCAGCCCCTCGGGAGCGGGGGGTTCCGGGGAGCTGTTTTTT.

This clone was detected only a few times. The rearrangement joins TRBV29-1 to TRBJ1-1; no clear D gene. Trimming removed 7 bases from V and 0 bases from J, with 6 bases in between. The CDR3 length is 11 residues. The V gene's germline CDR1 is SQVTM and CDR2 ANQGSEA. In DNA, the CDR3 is TGCAGCGGGGAGGTGAACACTGAAGCTTTCTTT. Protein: CSGEVNTEAFF.

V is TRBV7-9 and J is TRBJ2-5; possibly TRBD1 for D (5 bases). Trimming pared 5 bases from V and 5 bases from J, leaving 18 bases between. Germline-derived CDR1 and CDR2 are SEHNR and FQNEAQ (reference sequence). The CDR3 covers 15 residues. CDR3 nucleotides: TGTGCCAGCAGCCCCGTACCCCAGGGCGTCGAGACCCAGTACTTC. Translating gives CASSPVPQGVETQYF.

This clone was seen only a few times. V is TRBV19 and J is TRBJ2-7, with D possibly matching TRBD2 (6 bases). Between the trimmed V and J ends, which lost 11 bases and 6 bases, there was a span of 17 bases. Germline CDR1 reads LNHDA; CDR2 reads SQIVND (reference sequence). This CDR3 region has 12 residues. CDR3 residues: CAETRERSEQYF. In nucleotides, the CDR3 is TGTGCCGAAACTCGGGAGAGGAGCGAGCAGTACTTC.

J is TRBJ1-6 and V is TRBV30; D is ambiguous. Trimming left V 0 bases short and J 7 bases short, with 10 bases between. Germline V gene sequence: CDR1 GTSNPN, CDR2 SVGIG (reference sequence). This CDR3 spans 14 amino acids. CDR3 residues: CAWSVAVTNSPLHF. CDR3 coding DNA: TGTGCCTGGAGTGTTGCAGTTACAAATTCACCCCTCCACTTT.

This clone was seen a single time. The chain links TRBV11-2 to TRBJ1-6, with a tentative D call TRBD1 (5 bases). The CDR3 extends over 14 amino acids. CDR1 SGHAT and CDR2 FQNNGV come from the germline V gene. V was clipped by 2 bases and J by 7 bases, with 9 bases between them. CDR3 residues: CASSLWGSNSPLHF. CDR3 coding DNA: TGTGCCAGCAGCTTATGGGGCAGCAATTCACCCCTCCACTTT. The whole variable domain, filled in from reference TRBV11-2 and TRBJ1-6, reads EAGVAQSPRYKIIEKRQSVAFWCNPISGHATLYWYQQILGQGPKLLIQFQNNGVVDDSQLPKDRFSAERLKGVDSTLKIQPAKLEDSAVYLCASSLWGSNSPLHFGNGTRLTVT.

DNA of the CDR3: TGTGCCAGCAGCTTAGAAGCGGGAGGGAACAATGAGCAGTTCTTC. This encodes CASSLEAGGNNEQFF. The V call is TRBV7-9, the J call TRBJ2-1; 10 positions match TRBD2. Per the germline V gene, CDR1 is SEHNR and CDR2 is FQNEAQ (reference sequence). After removal of 1 base from V and 5 bases from J, the junction contained 2 bases not matched to a gene. CDR3 length equals 15 residues.

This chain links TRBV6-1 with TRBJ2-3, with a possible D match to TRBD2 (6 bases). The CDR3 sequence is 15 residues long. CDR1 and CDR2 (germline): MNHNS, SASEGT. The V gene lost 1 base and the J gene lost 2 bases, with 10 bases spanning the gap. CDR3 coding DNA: TGTGCCAGCAGTGAAGGAGCGGGCTCCACAGATACGCAGTATTTT. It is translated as CASSEGAGSTDTQYF.

The CDR3 DNA follows: TGTGCCAGCAGCTTTCTACCTACAGGGGCATCGGGTTTGTCCCAGCATTTT. This translates into CASSFLPTGASGLSQHF. The chain uses TRBV5-4 and TRBJ1-5; 7 nucleotides match TRBD1. The CDR3 runs 17 residues. CDR1 and CDR2 (germline): SGHNT, YYREEE (reference sequence). Trimming at V came to 2 bases and at J to 11 bases, leaving 19 bases not matched to a gene.

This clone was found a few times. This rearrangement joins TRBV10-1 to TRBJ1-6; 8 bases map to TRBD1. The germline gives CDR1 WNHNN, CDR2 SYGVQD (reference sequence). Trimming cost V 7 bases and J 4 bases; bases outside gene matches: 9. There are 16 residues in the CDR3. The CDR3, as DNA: TGCGCCAGCAACACTAAGGACAGGGATTATAATTCACCCCTCCACTTT. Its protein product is CASNTKDRDYNSPLHF.

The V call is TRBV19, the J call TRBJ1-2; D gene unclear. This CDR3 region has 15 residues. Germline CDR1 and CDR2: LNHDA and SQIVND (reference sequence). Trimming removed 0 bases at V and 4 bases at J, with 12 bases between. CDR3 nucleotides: TGTGCCAGTAGTATAGATCAGAACAGCCCCTATGGCTACACCTTC. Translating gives CASSIDQNSPYGYTF.

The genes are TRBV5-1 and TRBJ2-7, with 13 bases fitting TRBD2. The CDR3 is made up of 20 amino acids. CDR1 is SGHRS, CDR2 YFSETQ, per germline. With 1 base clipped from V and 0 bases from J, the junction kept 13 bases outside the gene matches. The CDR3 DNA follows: TGCGCCAGCAGCTTGTACGAGACTAGCGGGGGGTACTCGAGCTCCTACGAGCAGTACTTC. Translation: CASSLYETSGGYSSSYEQYF.

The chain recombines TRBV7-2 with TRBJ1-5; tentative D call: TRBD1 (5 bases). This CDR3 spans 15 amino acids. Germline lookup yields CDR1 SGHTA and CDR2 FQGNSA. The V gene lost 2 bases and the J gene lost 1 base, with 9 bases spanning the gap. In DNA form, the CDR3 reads TGTGCCAGCAGCTTACAGGGAAGGAGCAATCAGCCCCAGCATTTT. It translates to CASSLQGRSNQPQHF.

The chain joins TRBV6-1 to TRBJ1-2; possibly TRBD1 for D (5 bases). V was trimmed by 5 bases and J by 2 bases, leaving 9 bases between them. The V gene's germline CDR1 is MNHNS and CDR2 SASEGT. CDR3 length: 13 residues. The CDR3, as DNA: TGTGCCAGCAGTCCGACAGAGAACTATGGCTACACCTTC. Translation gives CASSPTENYGYTF.

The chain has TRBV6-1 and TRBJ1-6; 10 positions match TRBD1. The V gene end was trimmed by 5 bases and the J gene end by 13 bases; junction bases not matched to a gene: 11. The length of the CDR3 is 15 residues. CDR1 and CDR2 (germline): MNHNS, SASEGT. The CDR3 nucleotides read TGTGCCAGCAGTCCAGCCGGGACAGGGGAGCGCCCCCTCCACTTT. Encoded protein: CASSPAGTGERPLHF.

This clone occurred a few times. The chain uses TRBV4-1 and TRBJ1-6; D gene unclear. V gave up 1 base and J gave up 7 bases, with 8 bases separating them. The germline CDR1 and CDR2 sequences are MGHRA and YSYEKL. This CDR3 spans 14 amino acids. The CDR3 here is CASSQGRKNSPLHF. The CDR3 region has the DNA TGCGCCAGCAGCCAAGGCAGGAAGAATTCACCCCTCCACTTT.

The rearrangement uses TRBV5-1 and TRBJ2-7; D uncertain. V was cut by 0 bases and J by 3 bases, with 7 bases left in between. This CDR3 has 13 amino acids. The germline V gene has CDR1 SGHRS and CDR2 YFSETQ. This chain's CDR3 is CASSLDYLYEQYF. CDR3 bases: TGCGCCAGCAGCTTGGACTACCTCTACGAGCAGTACTTC.

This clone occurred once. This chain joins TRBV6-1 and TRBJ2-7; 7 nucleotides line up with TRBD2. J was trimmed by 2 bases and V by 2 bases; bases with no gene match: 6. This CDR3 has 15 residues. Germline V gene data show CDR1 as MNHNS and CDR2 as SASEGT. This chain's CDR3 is CASSEYREAPYEQYF. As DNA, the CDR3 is TGTGCCAGCAGTGAATACCGGGAGGCTCCCTACGAGCAGTACTTC.